The clone carrying this T cell receptor (beta chain) was counted at least ten times. Patients were excluded for uncontrolled infection, other autoimmune disease, pregnancy or lactation. Before ophthalmopathy appeared, progressors gave blood at initial hyperthyroidism diagnosis. This entry is derived from a study of T cells in Graves' hyperthyroidism and ophthalmopathy. Trimming stripped 2 bases from V and 4 bases from J, with 16 bases between. The V gene's germline CDR1 is MDHEN and CDR2 SYDVKM. CDR3 length: 16 residues. Using RNA transcripts as the source, TCR beta CDR3 regions were amplified. A first-round RT-PCR of the TCR CDR3 used the HTBI primer set. MiXCR was run by TCRdb on the multiplex PCR reads, yielding one entry per CDR3 protein. The sample records around 300,000 distinct CDR3 sequences, 13% to 15% being singletons.

The sequenced sample consisted of blood. The genes are TRBV28 and TRBJ2-3; D tentatively reads TRBD1 or TRBD2 (5 bases each). The receptor's source is a woman aged 45-65 years with Graves' hyperthyroidism that later progressed to Graves' ophthalmopathy. The CDR3 DNA reads as TGTGCCAGCAGTTTACTGGGACCCGAGGGTTCAGATACGCAGTATTTT. Protein: CASSLLGPEGSDTQYF.